The T cell receptor (beta chain) described here comes from a study of blood T cell repertoires in COVID-19. At the level of the study: Some COVID-19 samples were acute and others convalescent; all came from the United States, Italy and Spain. PBMCs, B-cell-depleted T cells, or T cells were the source of the cDNA or gDNA that made up the material.

This clone was seen a few times. As handled by the study authors: Estimates of nucleated cell counts were drawn from the amplification of reference gene primers. Using immunoSEQ multiplex PCR, the repertoire was profiled, and TCRdb retains in-frame clones only, with some absent. V, J and clone size are taken as reported in that table, and D and trimming were inferred from the DNA itself. The sample holds 90,000 to 120,000 clones, around 81% seen once. This CDR3 is 14 amino acids long. The germline CDR1 and CDR2 sequences are ENHRY and SYGVKD. J was trimmed by 4 bases and V by 6 bases; bases with no gene match: 5.

The sequence was collected from a woman in her 70s with acute or convalescent COVID-19. Input material: peripheral blood. J is TRBJ1-3 and V is TRBV10-3; 8 bases align to TRBD1. The CDR3 nucleotides are TGTGCCATCAGCCAGGACAGGGCCGGAAACACCATATATTTT. Protein: CAISQDRAGNTIYF.